This T cell receptor (beta chain) was identified in a study of monozygotic twins with inflammatory bowel disease. Study-level results: Repertoire similarity did not separate concordant from discordant twins, possibly from limited power.

For each CDR3 protein, TCRdb gives one entry from its re-call of the 5' RACE reads, without DNA. This table holds fewer than 350,000 distinct CDR3 sequences. Turning to this clonotype: Its antigen is currently unknown.

The CDR3 runs to 11 residues. Germline V CDR1 and CDR2: SGDLS, YYNGEE. The TCR was taken from a human donor with ulcerative colitis or Crohn's disease, or a healthy co-twin of an affected twin (not recorded which). Material: blood. The chain uses TRBV9 and TRBJ2-3. The CDR3 spells CASSGKDTQYF.